This TCR beta chain was captured in a study of blood T cell repertoires in COVID-19. About the research overall: Material from acute and convalescent COVID-19 was sourced from the United States, Italy and Spain. Sample material is recorded as cDNA or gDNA derived from T cells, B-cell-depleted T cells, or PBMCs.

The CDR3 contains 14 residues. Germline V CDR1 and CDR2: SGHDN, FVKESK. Trimming removed 4 bases from V and 5 bases from J, with 11 bases in between. This clone was seen once. Original handling: Quantification of nucleated cells was approximated via reference gene primer amplification. The protocol was immunoSEQ multiplex PCR, while the TCRdb copy is restricted to in-frame clones and leaves out a portion. The V and J calls and clone size were taken over from that table, and D and trimming were inferred from the DNA. The sample holds around 200,000 clones; around nine tenths are singletons and the top ten take around 0.88%.

The rearrangement links TRBV14 to TRBJ1-4; TRBD1 is a possible D gene (5 bases). The receptor was derived from a woman aged 18-35 years who had recovered from COVID-19. The sequenced sample was peripheral blood. The CDR3 reads CASSRRASNEKLFF. As DNA, the CDR3 is TGTGCCAGCAGCCGCAGGGCTTCAAATGAAAAACTGTTTTTT.